One sample yielded the 15 T cell receptor beta chains listed below, sequenced in a study of OX40 agonist ivuxolimab in advanced cancers. Only in-frame clones appear in the TCRdb table, and some are missing; sequencing was by immunoSEQ multiplex PCR. Here the sample spans fewer than 45,000 clones, around 89% being singletons. Sequencing was performed on CD4+ or CD8+ T cells sorted from blood, taken in a trial of the OX40 agonist ivuxolimab. The source of these receptors is an adult with an advanced solid tumor such as melanoma, head and neck, liver or kidney cancer.

This clone was picked up a small number of times. This chain connects TRBV6-6 to TRBJ2-7; D may be TRBD1 or TRBD2 (6 bases each). V lost 2 bases to trimming and J lost 5 bases, with 10 bases between them. In germline, CDR1 is MNHNY, CDR2 SVGAGI (reference sequence). The CDR3 is 13 amino acids. This CDR3 reads CASSYLGGHEQYF. DNA for the CDR3: TGTGCCAGCAGTTACCTGGGGGGCCACGAGCAGTACTTC.

The V gene is TRBV4-1, the J gene TRBJ2-3; the D gene is possibly TRBD2 (5 bases). The CDR3 is 15 residues long. Looked up from germline, CDR1 is MGHRA and CDR2 is YSYEKL. Deletions cut 3 bases from V and 2 bases from J, with 12 bases between. CDR3 nucleotides: TGCGCCAGCAGCCAGGAGGAGCGGTTCACAGATACGCAGTATTTT. Its protein product is CASSQEERFTDTQYF.

The chain is built from TRBV5-6 and TRBJ1-1; D call uncertain. Germline assignment: CDR1 SGHDT and CDR2 YYEEEE. The V end was cut by 0 bases, the J end by 2 bases, with 5 bases between. The length of the CDR3 is 13 residues. The CDR3 DNA sequence: TGTGCCAGCAGCTTGGACAGAAACACTGAAGCTTTCTTT. Translating gives CASSLDRNTEAFF.

V is TRBV4-1 and J is TRBJ2-3; 8 bases map to TRBD2. The V and J ends lost 1 base and 0 bases, in that order; junction bases with no gene match: 3. Germline loops: CDR1 MGHRA, CDR2 YSYEKL. The CDR3 is made up of 16 amino acids. The CDR3 loop reads CASSQVIAGSTDTQYF. For the CDR3, the DNA is TGCGCCAGCAGCCAAGTGATAGCGGGGAGCACAGATACGCAGTATTTT.

V usage is TRBV7-2 and J usage is TRBJ2-7; possibly TRBD1 for D (6 bases). Per the germline V gene, CDR1 is SGHTA and CDR2 is FQGNSA. The CDR3 runs 16 residues. The V and J ends lost 0 bases and 1 base respectively, with 13 bases between them. CDR3 protein: CASSLAKNRVSYEQYF. The CDR3 DNA follows: TGTGCCAGCAGCTTAGCGAAAAACAGGGTTTCCTACGAGCAGTACTTC.

V usage is TRBV9 and J usage is TRBJ2-3, with 11 bases fitting TRBD2. Germline V gene data show CDR1 as SGDLS and CDR2 as YYNGEE. V was pared by 0 bases and J by 5 bases, with 17 bases of the junction left unmatched. This CDR3 region has 20 residues. CDR3 coding DNA: TGTGCCAGCAGCGTAGCAGGCGGGCTAGCGGGGGGCCGCCGGAGAGATACGCAGTATTTT. It yields the protein CASSVAGGLAGGRRRDTQYF.

The chain combines TRBV30 with TRBJ1-4, with unresolved D. The length of the CDR3 is 14 residues. The ends were cut back, 1 base at V and 5 bases at J, with 11 bases in the middle. Germline CDR1 GTSNPN, CDR2 SVGIG (reference sequence). CDR3 bases: TGTGCCTGGAGTGCCGGGATCCTGAATGAAAAACTGTTTTTT. This translates into CAWSAGILNEKLFF. The full variable domain, in which reference TRBV30 and TRBJ1-4 provide the parts outside the CDR3, is SQTIHQWPATLVQPVGSPLSLECTVEGTSNPNLYWYRQAAGRGLQLLFYSVGIGQISSEVPQNLSASRPQDRQFILSSKKLLLSDSGFYLCAWSAGILNEKLFFGSGTQLSVL.

The J gene is TRBJ2-7, the V gene TRBV7-9; D unresolved. Germline CDR1 is SEHNR and CDR2 is FQNEAQ (reference sequence). The CDR3 sequence is 13 residues long. Trimming removed 3 bases from V and 4 bases from J, with 10 bases in between. In nucleotides, the CDR3 is TGTGCCAGCAGCTTCCCTCTTGGGTACGAGCAGTACTTC. This sequence encodes CASSFPLGYEQYF. The complete variable domain, with remaining parts taken from reference TRBV7-9 and TRBJ2-7, reads DTGVSQNPRHKITKRGQNVTFRCDPISEHNRLYWYRQTLGQGPEFLTYFQNEAQLEKSRLLSDRFSAERPKGSFSTLEIQRTEQGDSAMYLCASSFPLGYEQYFGPGTRLTVT.

CDR3 nucleotides: TGTGCCAGCAGTTTAACCGGCCCGAACACTGAAGCTTTCTTT. As protein: CASSLTGPNTEAFF. The chain links TRBV27 to TRBJ1-1, with unresolved D. Germline V CDR1 and CDR2: MNHEY, SMNVEV (reference sequence). This CDR3 region has 14 residues. V was pared by 2 bases and J by 1 base, with 8 bases between.

The J gene is TRBJ1-1, the V gene TRBV4-1, with D perhaps TRBD1 (5 bases). CDR3 size: 14 residues. V gave up 4 bases and J gave up 6 bases, with 15 bases separating them. Germline V gene sequence: CDR1 MGHRA, CDR2 YSYEKL. The chain's CDR3 is CASSPRAGGAEAFF. The CDR3 DNA reads TGCGCCAGCAGCCCCCGTGCGGGGGGGGCTGAAGCTTTCTTT.

The rearrangement uses TRBV11-2 and TRBJ2-3; a weak D match, TRBD2 (5 bases). The CDR3 has 14 residues. Trimming shortened V by 1 base and J by 4 bases, and 9 bases separated the two germline ends. Germline loops: CDR1 SGHAT, CDR2 FQNNGV. The CDR3 loop reads CASSLAGISDTQYF. CDR3 nucleotide sequence: TGTGCCAGCAGCTTAGCGGGGATTTCAGATACGCAGTATTTT.

V usage is TRBV5-6 and J usage is TRBJ1-1; no firm D call. Germline loops: CDR1 SGHDT, CDR2 YYEEEE. The CDR3 totals 13 residues. The V end lost 0 bases, the J end lost 1 base, and 4 bases lay between the germline ends. Written as DNA, the CDR3 is TGTGCCAGCAGCTTGGGGGGGAACACTGAAGCTTTCTTT. This codes for CASSLGGNTEAFF.

Regarding this clone: In the same sample, other DNA sequences code for this CDR3. Here the CDR3 DNA reads TGTGCCAGCAGTTACGGACTAGCGGGGAACTACGAGCAGTACTTC. The encoded protein is CASSYGLAGNYEQYF. The chain links TRBV6-5 to TRBJ2-7; 12 bases map to TRBD2. The length of the CDR3 is 15 residues. The germline gives CDR1 MNHEY, CDR2 SVGAGI. Trimming cost V 2 bases and J 3 bases; bases outside gene matches: 2.

The chain is built from TRBV27 and TRBJ1-1, with a weak D call TRBD1 (6 bases). V was trimmed by 6 bases and J by 5 bases, leaving 16 bases between them. This CDR3 spans 14 amino acids. The germline V gene has CDR1 MNHEY and CDR2 SMNVEV (reference sequence). The CDR3: CASSINRAGTEAFF. Written as DNA, the CDR3 is TGTGCCAGCAGCATTAACAGGGCTGGAACTGAAGCTTTCTTT.

This clone was detected once. The genes are TRBV6-6 and TRBJ1-5, with D hard to call. Germline CDR1 reads MNHNY; CDR2 reads SVGAGI (reference sequence). The CDR3 runs 13 residues. V gave up 5 bases and J gave up 6 bases, with 11 bases separating them. The CDR3 bases are TGTGCCAGCAGTCAAGCCCTAATTCAGCCCCAGCATTTT. Translation gives CASSQALIQPQHF.